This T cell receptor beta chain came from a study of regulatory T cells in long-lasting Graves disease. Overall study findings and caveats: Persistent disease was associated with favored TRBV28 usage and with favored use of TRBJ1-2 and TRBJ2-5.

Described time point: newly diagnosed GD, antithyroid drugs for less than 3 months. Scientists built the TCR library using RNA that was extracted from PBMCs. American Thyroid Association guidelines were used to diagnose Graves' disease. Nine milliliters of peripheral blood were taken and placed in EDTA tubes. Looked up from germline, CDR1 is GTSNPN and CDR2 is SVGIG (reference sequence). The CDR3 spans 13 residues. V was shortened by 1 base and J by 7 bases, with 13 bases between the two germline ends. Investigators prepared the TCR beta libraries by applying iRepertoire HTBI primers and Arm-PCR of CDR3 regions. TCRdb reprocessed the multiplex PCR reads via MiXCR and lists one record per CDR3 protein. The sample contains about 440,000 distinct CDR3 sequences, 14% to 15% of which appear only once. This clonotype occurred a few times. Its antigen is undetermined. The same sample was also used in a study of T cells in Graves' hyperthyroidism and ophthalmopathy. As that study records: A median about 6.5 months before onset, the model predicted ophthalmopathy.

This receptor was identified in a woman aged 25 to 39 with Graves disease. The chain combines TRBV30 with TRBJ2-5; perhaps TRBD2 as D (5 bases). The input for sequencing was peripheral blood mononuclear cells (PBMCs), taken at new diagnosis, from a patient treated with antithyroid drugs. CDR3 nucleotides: TGTGCCTGGAGTGGGTCTTCGGGGAGGACCCAGTACTTC. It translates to CAWSGSSGRTQYF.